These 18 T cell receptor beta chains were all obtained from the same sample, sequenced in a study of OX40 agonist ivuxolimab in advanced cancers. TCRdb keeps only in-frame clones here, not all; method: immunoSEQ multiplex PCR. The sample lists some 22,000 clones; just under 75% were seen once. Material: CD4+ or CD8+ T cells sorted from blood, obtained in a trial of the OX40 agonist ivuxolimab. The receptors were sampled from an adult with an advanced solid tumor such as melanoma, head and neck, liver or kidney cancer.

The chain carries TRBV7-9 and TRBJ1-6; no clear D gene. CDR1 and CDR2 from the germline V gene are SEHNR and FQNEAQ (reference sequence). The CDR3 runs to 16 residues. V lost 5 bases and J 8 bases, leaving 19 bases between the germline ends. CDR3 nucleotides: TGTGCCAGCAGCCCTGCAGGTGCCGGGGTGGATTCACCCCTCCACTTT. It specifies CASSPAGAGVDSPLHF.

This clone is medium-sized (0.01 to 0.1%) by share. This rearrangement joins TRBV11-3 to TRBJ1-1, with D possibly matching TRBD1 (5 bases). Germline V lookup: CDR1 SGHNT, CDR2 YENEEA. The CDR3 is 14 residues long. Trimming removed 5 bases from V and 5 bases from J, with 15 bases in between. The CDR3 loop reads CASSPRDGKTEAFF. The CDR3 DNA sequence: TGTGCCAGCAGCCCCCGGGACGGAAAGACTGAAGCTTTCTTT.

The chain has TRBV11-3 and TRBJ1-3; D call uncertain. V was pared by 0 bases and J by 7 bases, with 7 bases between. Looked up from germline, CDR1 is SGHNT and CDR2 is YENEEA. The CDR3 covers 13 residues. CDR3 region: CASSLDAKNTIYF. The CDR3 DNA sequence: TGTGCCAGCAGCTTAGATGCAAAGAACACCATATATTTT.

This sequence joins TRBV18 and TRBJ2-2, with D possibly being TRBD1 (5 bases). The germline CDR1 and CDR2 sequences are KGHSH and LQKENI. CDR3 length: 13 amino acids. V lost 3 bases and J 6 bases, leaving 8 bases between the germline ends. The DNA of the CDR3 is TGTGCCAGCTCACCTGGGGCTGCCGGGGAGCTGTTTTTT. Translating it yields CASSPGAAGELFF.

The V call is TRBV27, the J call TRBJ1-2; no definite D call. The germline gives CDR1 MNHEY, CDR2 SMNVEV (reference sequence). CDR3 length: 14 residues. V lost 0 bases to trimming and J lost 4 bases, with 9 bases between them. CDR3 protein: CASSLSSRTYGYTF. For the CDR3, the DNA is TGTGCCAGCAGTTTATCTTCCAGGACCTATGGCTACACCTTC.

The chain recombines TRBV10-3 with TRBJ1-1, with D tentatively TRBD1 (6 bases). Germline V gene sequence: CDR1 ENHRY, CDR2 SYGVKD. V lost 2 bases to trimming and J lost 7 bases, with 14 bases between them. The CDR3 is 14 amino acids. CDR3 residues: CAISEDRTEFEAFF. The CDR3 nucleotides read TGTGCCATCAGTGAGGACAGGACGGAATTTGAAGCTTTCTTT.

This chain uses TRBV6-6 with TRBJ2-5, with TRBD1 matching 9 bases. The CDR3 has 15 amino acids. Germline V gene sequence: CDR1 MNHNY, CDR2 SVGAGI (reference sequence). V lost 6 bases, J lost 5 bases, and 10 bases stayed unmatched. CDR3 loop: CASRPTGGYGETQYF. As DNA, the CDR3 is TGTGCCAGCAGACCAACAGGGGGCTACGGGGAGACCCAGTACTTC.

The rearrangement uses TRBV7-9 and TRBJ1-1; D uncertain. Germline CDR1 reads SEHNR; CDR2 reads FQNEAQ (reference sequence). This CDR3 comprises 13 residues. V dropped 5 bases and J dropped 0 bases, with 7 bases sitting between them. For the CDR3, the DNA is TGTGCCAGCAGCCCCCTGATGAACACTGAAGCTTTCTTT. Translated, it gives CASSPLMNTEAFF.

This clone occurred a few times. The chain carries TRBV4-2 and TRBJ2-1, with D perhaps matching TRBD2 (6 bases). The CDR3 has 16 amino acids. Trimming removed 2 bases at V and 4 bases at J, with 15 bases between. Germline V gene data show CDR1 as LGHNA and CDR2 as YNFKEQ. In nucleotides, the CDR3 is TGTGCCAGCAGCCAAACGCAACGGGACTTTTACAATGAGCAGTTCTTC. Translating gives CASSQTQRDFYNEQFF.

The V gene is TRBV11-2, the J gene TRBJ2-1; D not certain. Germline V gene lookup returns CDR1 SGHAT and CDR2 FQNNGV. V was shortened by 4 bases and J by 9 bases, with 13 bases between the two germline ends. The CDR3 is 13 amino acids. The CDR3 nucleotides read TGTGCCAGCAGCTCCCGGGTGGAGCCTGAGCAGTTCTTC. It translates to CASSSRVEPEQFF.

This clone has a handful of counts. V and J are TRBV6-5 and TRBJ1-2; D is ambiguous. The CDR3 extends over 11 amino acids. V was cut by 7 bases and J by 7 bases, with 10 bases left in between. From germline, CDR1 is MNHEY and CDR2 SVGAGI. CDR3 in amino acids: CASNGLSGYTF. CDR3 bases: TGTGCCAGCAACGGCCTTAGTGGCTACACCTTC.

The rearrangement links TRBV5-4 to TRBJ2-5; 9 nucleotides align to TRBD2. The CDR3 spans 16 residues. V trimming: 5 bases; J trimming: 5 bases; junction bases outside the gene matches: 13. Germline V CDR1 and CDR2: SGHNT, YYREEE (reference sequence). This chain's CDR3 is CASSSTHGTSWETQYF. The DNA of the CDR3 is TGTGCCAGCAGTTCTACTCACGGGACTAGCTGGGAGACCCAGTACTTC.

The sample holds one count of this clone. The rearrangement uses TRBV6-5 and TRBJ2-7, with TRBD2 as a possible D gene (5 bases). Between the trimmed V and J ends, which lost 2 bases and 3 bases, there was a span of 11 bases. Germline-derived CDR1 and CDR2 are MNHEY and SVGAGI. The CDR3 is 14 residues long. This chain's CDR3 is CASSYVPGSYEQYF. The CDR3 coding sequence is TGTGCCAGCAGTTACGTGCCGGGGAGCTACGAGCAGTACTTC.

The sample holds a few counts of this clone. The chain joins TRBV27 to TRBJ1-1; D remains ambiguous. The CDR3 is made up of 13 amino acids. CDR1 is MNHEY and CDR2 is SMNVEV in the germline V gene (reference sequence). Trimming pared 5 bases from V and 3 bases from J, leaving 10 bases between. CDR3 coding DNA: TGTGCCAGCAGTCTAAACTTCTACACTGAAGCTTTCTTT. Translation gives CASSLNFYTEAFF.

The chain has TRBV2 and TRBJ1-5, with D maybe TRBD1 (5 bases). Germline loops: CDR1 SNHLY, CDR2 FYNNEI. With 10 bases removed from V and 2 bases from J, the gap between germline ends came to 9 bases. The CDR3 consists of 12 residues. Written as DNA, the CDR3 is TGTGCCACCAGGGAAGGCAATCAGCCCCAGCATTTT. Its translation is CATREGNQPQHF.

The chain is built from TRBV7-6 and TRBJ2-5, with 8 bases lining up with TRBD2. Germline-derived CDR1 and CDR2 are SGHVS and FNYEAQ. J lost 5 bases, V lost 5 bases, and 10 bases had no gene match. The CDR3 has 15 amino acids. CDR3 sequence (DNA): TGTGCCAGCAGCGACACAGGGCGGGGGGAGGAGACCCAGTACTTC. This gives the protein CASSDTGRGEETQYF.

On this clone: The junction does not match germline at one end; this may be a read error. The CDR3 DNA reads TGCGCCAGCAGCCTCGGGACGGGCAGTCTGTTGGGGGGAGAAAACTTC. Encoded protein: CASSLGTGSLLGGENF. This chain links TRBV4-1 with TRBJ2-5; maybe TRBD2 (6 bases). The CDR3 totals 16 residues. The V gene's germline CDR1 is MGHRA and CDR2 YSYEKL.

The V gene is TRBV5-4, the J gene TRBJ2-2; D uncertain. CDR3 length: 13 residues. Trimming shortened V by 2 bases and J by 7 bases, and 9 bases separated the two germline ends. Germline loops: CDR1 SGHNT, CDR2 YYREEE (reference sequence). The CDR3 region has the DNA TGTGCCAGCAGCTTAGTCGTGGGCGGGGAGCTGTTTTTT. This gives the protein CASSLVVGGELFF.